This T cell receptor beta chain was found in a study of blood T cell repertoires in COVID-19. TCRdb's table, derived via immunoSEQ multiplex PCR, lists solely in-frame clones and lacks some. The table has some 160,000 clones, about four fifths seen once. Germline loops: CDR1 SGHKS, CDR2 YYEKEE (reference sequence). Trimming removed 2 bases at V and 4 bases at J, with 12 bases between. The CDR3 has 15 amino acids. The rearrangement links TRBV5-5 to TRBJ2-2, with D possibly TRBD1 on 6 matching bases. The TCR sequence derives from a woman aged 55-70 years who had recovered from COVID-19. Sequenced input: PBMCs or T cells enriched from blood (not recorded which). Here the CDR3 DNA reads TGTGCCAGCAGCTTAAGACAGGAGACCACCGGGGAGCTGTTTTTT. It specifies CASSLRQETTGELFF.